The 26 T cell receptor beta chains below were found in one sample sequenced in a study of T cell responses to AZD1222 COVID-19 vaccine. Some clones are missing from TCRdb's copy, which holds only in-frame ones; the method was immunoSEQ multiplex PCR. This table holds roughly 150,000 clones, around 92% found once. The starting material was peripheral blood, obtained on day 0 of AZD1222 vaccination. The receptors shown here come from an adult in good health.

Here the CDR3 reads CASSPPRVGGGKETQYF. CDR3 sequence (DNA): TGCGCCAGCAGCCCGCCGCGGGTTGGCGGGGGAAAAGAGACCCAGTACTTC. The rearrangement uses TRBV5-1 and TRBJ2-5; 7 bases align to TRBD2. This CDR3 is built from 17 residues. Trimming cost V 4 bases and J 3 bases; bases outside gene matches: 15. From germline, CDR1 is SGHRS and CDR2 YFSETQ.

The rearrangement links TRBV2 to TRBJ1-3, with a tentative D call TRBD1 (5 bases). Germline CDR1 reads SNHLY; CDR2 reads FYNNEI. V was shortened by 7 bases and J by 4 bases, with 17 bases between the two germline ends. The CDR3 totals 15 residues. DNA for the CDR3: TGTGCCAGCACCGATCAGGGAATGGGAGGAAACACCATATATTTT. Protein: CASTDQGMGGNTIYF.

This clone came up a few times. The chain uses TRBV19 and TRBJ2-2; maybe TRBD1 (5 bases). The germline V and J ends were trimmed by 3 bases and 3 bases, with 20 bases remaining between them. CDR3 size: 18 residues. Germline V gene lookup returns CDR1 LNHDA and CDR2 SQIVND (reference sequence). CDR3 region: CASSMGPVATPYTGELFF. The CDR3 bases are TGTGCCAGTAGTATGGGGCCGGTGGCTACTCCTTACACCGGGGAGCTGTTTTTT.

This clone was found once. The chain employs TRBV20-1 and TRBJ2-7; D may correspond to TRBD1 or TRBD2 (6 bases each). The germline V and J ends were trimmed by 3 bases and 1 base, with 10 bases remaining between them. CDR1 and CDR2 (germline): DFQATT, SNEGSKA (reference sequence). The CDR3 is made up of 13 amino acids. The CDR3 region has the DNA TGCAGTGCTAGTGGAGGGGGGTCCTACGAGCAGTACTTC. Protein product: CSASGGGSYEQYF.

This rearrangement joins TRBV19 to TRBJ2-7; the D gene could be TRBD1 or TRBD2 (5 bases each). Between the trimmed V and J ends, which lost 0 bases and 5 bases, there was a span of 8 bases. Germline V gene data show CDR1 as LNHDA and CDR2 as SQIVND (reference sequence). The CDR3 is made up of 13 amino acids. The CDR3 loop reads CASSIDEGNEQYF. The CDR3 nucleotides are TGTGCCAGTAGTATAGATGAGGGGAACGAGCAGTACTTC. Supplemented by reference TRBV19 and TRBJ2-7, the full variable domain reads DGGITQSPKYLFRKEGQNVTLSCEQNLNHDAMYWYRQDPGQGLRLIYYSQIVNDFQKGDIAEGYSVSREKKESFPLTVTSAQKNPTAFYLCASSIDEGNEQYFGPGTRLTVT.

This rearrangement joins TRBV10-3 to TRBJ2-5, with TRBD1 matching over 8 bases. V dropped 0 bases and J dropped 5; count of bases not matched to a gene: 11. Germline values: CDR1 ENHRY, CDR2 SYGVKD. The CDR3 spans 17 residues. The DNA for the CDR3 is TGTGCCATCAGTGAGTCGGATGTGTTCAGGGGGCTCGAGACCCAGTACTTC. This codes for CAISESDVFRGLETQYF.

CDR3 protein: CSARAGRPLHF. CDR3 DNA sequence: TGCAGTGCTAGAGCGGGAAGACCCCTCCACTTT. V usage is TRBV20-1 and J usage is TRBJ1-6; D call uncertain. Trimming took 1 base from V and 12 from J, leaving 7 bases between them. The germline gives CDR1 DFQATT, CDR2 SNEGSKA (reference sequence). This CDR3 has 11 residues.

V usage is TRBV2 and J usage is TRBJ2-3, with D unclear. The germline V gene has CDR1 SNHLY and CDR2 FYNNEI. The V end was cut by 8 bases, the J end by 2 bases, with 11 bases between. This CDR3 is built from 13 residues. This CDR3 reads CASRPEVTDTQYF. The CDR3 DNA reads TGTGCCAGCCGGCCCGAGGTCACAGATACGCAGTATTTT. Full variable domain (missing parts from reference TRBV2 and TRBJ2-3): EPEVTQTPSHQVTQMGQEVILRCVPISNHLYFYWYRQILGQKVEFLVSFYNNEISEKSEIFDDQFSVERPDGSNFTLKIRSTKLEDSAMYFCASRPEVTDTQYFGPGTRLTVL.

The chain recombines TRBV3-1 (or the pseudogene TRBV3-2) with TRBJ2-2; 8 nucleotides agree with TRBD1. V gave up 4 bases and J gave up 2 bases; unmatched junction bases: 3. CDR1 and CDR2 from the germline V gene are LGHDT and YNNKEL (reference sequence). CDR3 size: 15 residues. CDR3 bases: TGTGCCAGCAGCCTCGGGACAGGAAACACCGGGGAGCTGTTTTTT. Protein product: CASSLGTGNTGELFF.

The CDR3 coding sequence is TGTGCCAGCACCCAAATGACAGGGGATAATTCACCCCTCCACTTT. This codes for CASTQMTGDNSPLHF. The rearrangement links TRBV6-5 to TRBJ1-6, with TRBD1 identical over 8 bases. CDR1 is MNHEY and CDR2 is SVGAGI in the germline V gene. J lost 5 bases, V lost 7 bases, and 7 bases had no gene match. CDR3 length: 15 residues.

The CDR3 sequence is CASRDRGSPNYGYTF. The CDR3 region has the DNA TGTGCCAGCAGGGATAGAGGGTCTCCTAACTATGGCTACACCTTC. This rearrangement joins TRBV6-5 to TRBJ1-2, with D unclear. Per germline, CDR1 MNHEY and CDR2 SVGAGI. Trimming removed 6 bases from V and 0 bases from J, with 14 bases in between. This CDR3 region has 15 residues.

The chain joins TRBV4-2 to TRBJ1-1; a weak D match, TRBD1 (6 bases). Trimming took off 1 base at V and 1 base at J, with 13 bases between the two ends. Looked up from germline, CDR1 is LGHNA and CDR2 is YNFKEQ. The CDR3 totals 16 residues. The CDR3 loop is CASSQAGGRPNTEAFF. CDR3 bases: TGTGCCAGCAGCCAAGCCGGGGGCAGACCGAACACTGAAGCTTTCTTT.

The V gene is TRBV13, the J gene TRBJ1-2; 10 positions match TRBD1. Per germline, CDR1 PRHDT and CDR2 FYEKMQ (reference sequence). V lost 5 bases and J lost 5; bases outside the gene matches: 11. There are 16 residues in the CDR3. CDR3: CASSEGGTGETYGYTF. Here the CDR3 DNA reads TGTGCCAGCAGCGAAGGGGGGACAGGGGAAACGTATGGCTACACCTTC.

This clone has more than one count but fewer than ten. As DNA, the CDR3 is TGTGCCAGCACCCGGGGGGAGGGCTACGAGCAGTACTTC. It is translated as CASTRGEGYEQYF. This sequence joins TRBV7-9 and TRBJ2-7, with 7 bases fitting TRBD2. V was pared by 7 bases and J by 3 bases, with 6 bases of the junction left unmatched. Germline CDR1 SEHNR, CDR2 FQNEAQ (reference sequence). The CDR3 extends over 13 amino acids.

V and J are TRBV9 and TRBJ2-1, with D perhaps assigned TRBD1 or TRBD2 (6 bases each). Trimming took 4 bases from V and 2 from J, leaving 10 bases between them. Germline CDR1 SGDLS, CDR2 YYNGEE. This CDR3 comprises 14 residues. The CDR3 coding sequence is TGTGCCAGCAGCATCGGGGGCACCTACAATGAGCAGTTCTTC. This gives the protein CASSIGGTYNEQFF.

This clone was counted once. The chain uses TRBV5-5 and TRBJ1-4; a weak D match, TRBD1 (5 bases). V was pared by 3 bases and J by 13 bases, with 22 bases between. The CDR3 contains 15 residues. The V gene's germline CDR1 is SGHKS and CDR2 YYEKEE (reference sequence). In DNA, the CDR3 is TGTGCCAGCAGCTCAGGGTCAGCGCAACTCTCCGGACTGTTTTTT. Its translation is CASSSGSAQLSGLFF.

The rearrangement uses TRBV7-2 and TRBJ1-2; tentatively, D is TRBD1 (5 bases). Per the germline V gene, CDR1 is SGHTA and CDR2 is FQGNSA. V was pared by 5 bases and J by 8 bases, with 33 bases between. This CDR3 has 19 residues. CDR3 protein: CASSINLTPSTVSPGGYTF. CDR3 coding DNA: TGTGCCAGCAGCATTAACCTTACCCCTTCGACAGTCTCTCCTGGGGGCTACACCTTC.

V usage is TRBV30 and J usage is TRBJ1-6, with TRBD1 matching 9 bases. Germline CDR1 GTSNPN, CDR2 SVGIG (reference sequence). The V gene end was trimmed by 1 base and the J gene end by 7 bases; junction bases not matched to a gene: 5. The CDR3 is made up of 15 amino acids. The CDR3 nucleotides read TGTGCCTGGAGTGGACCCGGGACAGGGAATTCACCCCTCCACTTT. Translation gives CAWSGPGTGNSPLHF.

The chain employs TRBV29-1 and TRBJ2-5; tentative D call: TRBD1 (6 bases). The germline CDR1 and CDR2 sequences are SQVTM and ANQGSEA. The CDR3 length is 12 residues. Deletions cut 4 bases from V and 3 bases from J, with 9 bases between. The CDR3 sequence is CSVVKGEETQYF. The CDR3 bases are TGCAGCGTTGTGAAGGGGGAAGAGACCCAGTACTTC.

The chain couples TRBV6-2 or TRBV6-3 to TRBJ1-2, with a weak D call TRBD1 (5 bases). This CDR3 has 16 amino acids. Looked up from germline, CDR1 is MNHEY and CDR2 is SVGEGT. Trimming removed 4 bases from V and 4 bases from J, with 19 bases in between. The CDR3 region is CASSSPVSGQAYGYTF. In DNA form, the CDR3 reads TGTGCCAGCAGTTCCCCCGTTTCAGGACAAGCCTATGGCTACACCTTC.

This clone has only a few counts. The rearrangement links TRBV10-3 to TRBJ2-7; 10 bases fit TRBD2. The germline gives CDR1 ENHRY, CDR2 SYGVKD. This CDR3 has 14 amino acids. The J segment lost 2 bases and the V segment lost 5 bases, leaving 3 bases of the junction unmatched. The CDR3 DNA is TGTGCCATCAGTTCGAGCGGGGGGGCCTACGAGCAGTACTTC. Translating it yields CAISSSGGAYEQYF.

The chain is built from TRBV25-1 and TRBJ1-5; TRBD1 matches 11 bases. V dropped 0 bases and J dropped 2; count of bases not matched to a gene: 3. The CDR3 has 17 amino acids. CDR1 and CDR2 (germline): MGHDK, SYGVNS. CDR3 sequence (DNA): TGTGCCAGCAGTGAATATCGGGACAGGGGGTGCAATCAGCCCCAGCATTTT. Its translation is CASSEYRDRGCNQPQHF.

This clone has just one count. V and J are TRBV30 and TRBJ2-5, with D possibly matching TRBD2 (6 bases). CDR3 length equals 13 residues. CDR1 is GTSNPN, CDR2 SVGIG, per germline (reference sequence). Trimming stripped 2 bases from V and 2 bases from J, with 9 bases between. CDR3 loop: CAWSSGTQETQYF. CDR3 in DNA: TGTGCCTGGAGTTCCGGGACTCAAGAGACCCAGTACTTC.

This clone was detected only once. The rearrangement joins TRBV28 to TRBJ2-1, with 7 bases identical to TRBD2. V dropped 6 bases and J dropped 5; count of bases not matched to a gene: 16. The CDR3 sequence is 17 residues long. Germline assignment: CDR1 MDHEN and CDR2 SYDVKM. The CDR3 DNA reads as TGTGCCAGCAGAGCTCTAGGTTGGGCGGGGAGGGACAATGAGCAGTTCTTC. Protein sequence: CASRALGWAGRDNEQFF.

The chain is built from TRBV7-2 and TRBJ1-1, with TRBD1 matching 8 bases. V was clipped by 5 bases and J by 5 bases; unmatched bases: 7. The CDR3 loop spans 14 amino acids. Germline-derived CDR1 and CDR2 are SGHTA and FQGNSA. The DNA of the CDR3 is TGTGCCAGCAGCGCAATCAGGGGGCTTACTGAAGCTTTCTTT. Translation: CASSAIRGLTEAFF. Full variable domain (missing parts from reference TRBV7-2 and TRBJ1-1): GAGVSQSPSNKVTEKGKDVELRCDPISGHTALYWYRQSLGQGLEFLIYFQGNSAPDKSGLPSDRFSAERTGGSVSTLTIQRTQQEDSAVYLCASSAIRGLTEAFFGQGTRLTVV.

The chain couples TRBV2 to TRBJ2-1; 11 bases line up with TRBD2. With 10 bases clipped from V and 4 bases from J, the junction kept 3 bases outside the gene matches. Germline V CDR1 and CDR2: SNHLY, FYNNEI. The CDR3 length is 13 residues. DNA for the CDR3: TGTGCCATCCCTAGCGGGGGGTACAATGAGCAGTTCTTC. Amino acid sequence: CAIPSGGYNEQFF. Drawing the rest from reference TRBV2 and TRBJ2-1, the complete variable domain is EPEVTQTPSHQVTQMGQEVILRCVPISNHLYFYWYRQILGQKVEFLVSFYNNEISEKSEIFDDQFSVERPDGSNFTLKIRSTKLEDSAMYFCAIPSGGYNEQFFGPGTRLTVL.